One sample yielded the 18 T cell receptor beta chains listed below, sequenced in a study of post-analysis software for immune sequencing data. Study results and caveats: Patients showed TRBV5-6, TRBV5-1 and TRBV20-1 among roughly five TRBV segments more frequent than in controls.

Prepared libraries of TCR beta cDNA carried unique molecular identifiers. TCRdb re-called the PCR reads with MiXCR, one entry per CDR3 protein. The table has about 200,000 distinct CDR3 sequences, about 30% seen once; the top ten hold approximately 3.6%. No antigen is known for these receptors. Sequenced sample: blood. All receptors derive from a girl under 18 with multiple sclerosis.

Concerning this clonotype: This may stem from a read error, because a much larger clone lies one nucleotide away. This chain connects TRBV29-1 to TRBJ2-5; possible D gene TRBD2, 6 bases. CDR1 SQVTM and CDR2 ANQGSEA come from the germline V gene. The CDR3 length is 11 residues. As DNA, the CDR3 is TGCAGCGGGAAATCGGGGGAGACCCGGTACTTC. This gives the protein CSGKSGETRYF. The full variable domain, in which reference TRBV29-1 and TRBJ2-5 provide the parts outside the CDR3, is SAVISQKPSRDICQRGTSLTIQCQVDSQVTMMFWYRQQPGQSLTLIATANQGSEATYESGFVIDKFPISRPNLTFSTLTVSNMSPEDSSIYLCSGKSGETRYFGPGTRLLVL.

In this sample, this clonotype turned up many times. The chain recombines TRBV20-1 with TRBJ1-5; D call uncertain. Germline V gene sequence: CDR1 DFQATT, CDR2 SNEGSKA (reference sequence). V was pared by 3 bases and J by 7 bases, with 10 bases between. The CDR3 sequence is 12 residues long. CDR3 coding DNA: TGCAGTGCTAGCGACGGGAGACAGCCCCAGCATTTT. This codes for CSASDGRQPQHF.

The table lists this clonotype with many counts. The chain links TRBV12-3 or TRBV12-4 to TRBJ1-1, with 7 positions matching TRBD1. The ends lost 8 bases at V and 3 bases at J; junction bases unmatched: 6. The CDR3 is made up of 13 amino acids. This chain's CDR3 is CASRQQGHTEAFF. CDR3 DNA: TGTGCCAGCCGCCAACAGGGGCACACTGAAGCTTTCTTT.

The chain employs TRBV2 and TRBJ2-3; D could derive from TRBD1 or TRBD2 (5 bases each). Per germline, CDR1 SNHLY and CDR2 FYNNEI. CDR3 length equals 16 residues. V lost 5 bases and J lost 3, with 18 bases in between. The CDR3 region is CASSIVGTTRTDTQYF. The CDR3 DNA reads TGTGCCAGCAGTATTGTCGGGACGACGAGAACAGATACGCAGTATTTT.

This clonotype has more than one count but fewer than ten. CDR3 nucleotides: TGCGCCAGCAGCCACGGGGCAGGGGGCAATGAGCAGTTCTTC. Translated: CASSHGAGGNEQFF. The V call is TRBV5-1, the J call TRBJ2-1, with 7 bases lining up with TRBD1. The V segment lost 4 bases and the J segment 6 bases; nucleotides outside the gene matches: 7. Germline V gives CDR1 SGHRS, CDR2 YFSETQ. This CDR3 spans 14 amino acids.

Remarks on this clonotype: This may be a read error: a much more frequent sequence differs by one nucleotide. The V gene is TRBV5-1, the J gene TRBJ2-1, with 8 bases lining up with TRBD2. V was clipped by 7 bases and J by 5 bases; unmatched bases: 5. Germline CDR1 reads SGHRS; CDR2 reads YFSETQ. The CDR3 runs 13 residues. CDR3 sequence (DNA): TGCGCCAGCTTAGCGGGATGGGACAATGAGCAGTTCTTC. It encodes CASLAGWDNEQFF.

The genes are TRBV6-5 and TRBJ1-1, with 9 bases that match TRBD1. Germline CDR1 is MNHEY and CDR2 is SVGAGI. This CDR3 region has 14 residues. V dropped 5 bases and J dropped 5; count of bases not matched to a gene: 6. The CDR3 nucleotides are TGTGCCAGCAGTCCCCGGACAGGGGTGACTGAAGCTTTCTTT. Residues: CASSPRTGVTEAFF.

The chain has TRBV6-6 and TRBJ1-4, with 9 bases matching TRBD1. Germline V gene data show CDR1 as MNHNY and CDR2 as SVGAGI (reference sequence). This CDR3 is 17 amino acids long. The ends lost 6 bases at V and 0 bases at J; junction bases unmatched: 8. This CDR3 reads CASSRGQGEATNEKLFF. The CDR3 DNA sequence: TGTGCCAGCAGCCGGGGACAGGGCGAGGCAACTAATGAAAAACTGTTTTTT.

This chain links TRBV6-4 with TRBJ1-6, with 7 bases that match TRBD1. The junction had 5 bases not matched to a gene; V was cut back by 3 bases and J by 0 bases. The CDR3 has 17 residues. CDR1 MRHNA and CDR2 SNTAGT come from the germline V gene. The CDR3 reads CASSEGQESSYNSPLHF. CDR3 coding DNA: TGTGCCAGCAGTGAAGGACAGGAGAGCTCCTATAATTCACCCCTCCACTTT.

This clonotype was seen a single time. The chain combines TRBV6-2 or TRBV6-3 with TRBJ1-5; D remains ambiguous. CDR3 length: 15 amino acids. V gave up 6 bases and J gave up 1 base, with 13 bases separating them. Per the germline V gene, CDR1 is MNHEY and CDR2 is SVGEGT. In nucleotides, the CDR3 is TGTGCCAGCAGATCCCCACGGGTAAGCAATCAGCCCCAGCATTTT. It translates to CASRSPRVSNQPQHF.

The V and J genes are TRBV19 and TRBJ2-3, with D possibly TRBD2 on 5 matching bases. Per germline, CDR1 LNHDA and CDR2 SQIVND (reference sequence). Trimming cost V 5 bases and J 0 bases, with 15 bases left between them. This CDR3 has 16 residues. CDR3 in DNA: TGTGCCAGTAGTTTCGTTTGGCCGGGGAGCACAGATACGCAGTATTTT. Translated: CASSFVWPGSTDTQYF.

This clonotype was recorded a few times. The chain combines TRBV7-9 with TRBJ1-3, with D unclear. Germline CDR1 reads SEHNR; CDR2 reads FQNEAQ (reference sequence). V was shortened by 2 bases and J by 4 bases, with 9 bases between the two germline ends. This CDR3 is built from 14 residues. The CDR3 DNA follows: TGTGCCAGCAGCTTACGGACCTACGGAAACACCATATATTTT. It translates to CASSLRTYGNTIYF. The whole variable domain, filled in from reference TRBV7-9 and TRBJ1-3, reads DTGVSQNPRHKITKRGQNVTFRCDPISEHNRLYWYRQTLGQGPEFLTYFQNEAQLEKSRLLSDRFSAERPKGSFSTLEIQRTEQGDSAMYLCASSLRTYGNTIYFGEGSWLTVV.

The gene calls are TRBV29-1 and TRBJ2-7; D is undetermined. V gave up 5 bases and J gave up 2 bases, with 7 bases separating them. CDR3 length: 11 residues. Germline CDR1 is SQVTM and CDR2 is ANQGSEA. The CDR3 loop reads CSVPIAYEQYF. The CDR3 nucleotides are TGCAGCGTTCCGATTGCCTACGAGCAGTACTTC.

This clonotype has ten or more counts. V usage is TRBV20-1 and J usage is TRBJ1-4; D not resolved. Trimming took off 2 bases at V and 9 bases at J, with 7 bases between the two ends. Germline V gene data show CDR1 as DFQATT and CDR2 as SNEGSKA (reference sequence). The CDR3 length is 11 residues. In nucleotides, the CDR3 is TGCAGTGCTAGAAGTGGCCAAAAACTGTTTTTT. Amino acid sequence: CSARSGQKLFF.

This clonotype has ten or more counts. The chain links TRBV20-1 to TRBJ2-3, with D perhaps matching TRBD2 (5 bases). CDR3 length: 12 amino acids. Germline V gene data show CDR1 as DFQATT and CDR2 as SNEGSKA (reference sequence). The V and J ends lost 3 bases and 4 bases respectively, with 8 bases between them. CDR3 amino acids: CSARGSADTQYF. The DNA for the CDR3 is TGCAGTGCTAGGGGGAGCGCAGATACGCAGTATTTT.

In this sample, this clonotype turned up many times. The chain is built from TRBV28 and TRBJ2-5, with 8 positions matching TRBD1. The CDR3 is made up of 12 amino acids. V shed 9 bases and J 1 base; nucleotides not matched to a gene: 1. Germline V gene data show CDR1 as MDHEN and CDR2 as SYDVKM. The DNA of the CDR3 is TGTGCCAGTGGACAGGGCCAAGAGACCCAGTACTTC. Translating gives CASGQGQETQYF.

This sequence joins TRBV7-2 and TRBJ2-3, with TRBD1 matching 9 bases. The CDR3 contains 15 residues. The V gene end was trimmed by 4 bases and the J gene end by 1 base; junction bases not matched to a gene: 3. Germline CDR1 is SGHTA and CDR2 is FQGNSA. DNA for the CDR3: TGTGCCAGCAGCTACCGGACAGGGGGCACAGATACGCAGTATTTT. Translation: CASSYRTGGTDTQYF.

V gene TRBV3-1 combines with J gene TRBJ1-1, with D unresolved. From germline, CDR1 is LGHDT and CDR2 YNNKEL (reference sequence). The CDR3 has 16 amino acids. Trimming pared 0 bases from V and 3 bases from J, leaving 14 bases between. The CDR3 spells CASSQDLTWEDTEAFF. The CDR3 DNA reads as TGTGCCAGCAGCCAAGATCTGACATGGGAGGACACTGAAGCTTTCTTT.